The sequence of this T cell receptor beta chain was determined in a study of blood T cell repertoires in COVID-19. Study details: Sites in the United States, Italy and Spain provided acute and convalescent COVID-19 samples. The analysed material was cDNA or gDNA that came from T cells, B-cell-depleted T cells, or PBMCs.

As handled by the study authors: Amplification of reference gene primers was used by the study to estimate nucleated cell counts. Assay: immunoSEQ multiplex PCR; the TCRdb copy retains only in-frame clones and omits some. V and J calls and clone size are as listed in that table; D and trimming were resolved from the DNA. The repertoire holds 280,000 or so clones, with over 75% as singletons. The germline gives CDR1 SGHRS, CDR2 YFSETQ. V shed 2 bases, J shed 2 bases, and the junction held 4 bases outside the gene matches. The length of the CDR3 is 15 residues. The receptor's source is a human donor in a cohort sampled during active COVID-19. This chain joins TRBV5-1 and TRBJ1-3; 7 nucleotides agree with TRBD1. Sequencing was done on a sample of peripheral blood. This chain's CDR3 is CASSFTGEAGNTIYF. The CDR3 coding sequence is TGCGCCAGCAGCTTCACAGGGGAAGCTGGAAACACCATATATTTT.